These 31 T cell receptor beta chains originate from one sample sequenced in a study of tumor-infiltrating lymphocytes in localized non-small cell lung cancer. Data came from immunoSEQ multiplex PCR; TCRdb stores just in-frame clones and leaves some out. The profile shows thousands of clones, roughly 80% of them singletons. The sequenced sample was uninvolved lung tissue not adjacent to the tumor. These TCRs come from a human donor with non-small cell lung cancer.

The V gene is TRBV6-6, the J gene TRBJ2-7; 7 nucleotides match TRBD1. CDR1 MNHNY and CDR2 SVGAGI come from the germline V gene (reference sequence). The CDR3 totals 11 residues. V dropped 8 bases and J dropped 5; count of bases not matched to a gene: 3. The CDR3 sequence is CASGQGDEQYF. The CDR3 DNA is TGTGCCAGCGGCCAGGGGGACGAGCAGTACTTC.

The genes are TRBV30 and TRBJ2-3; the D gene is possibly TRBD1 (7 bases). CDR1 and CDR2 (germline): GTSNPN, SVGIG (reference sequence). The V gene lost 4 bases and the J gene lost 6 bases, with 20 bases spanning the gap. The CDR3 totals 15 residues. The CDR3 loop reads CAWNPRAGGLDTQYF. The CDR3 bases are TGTGCCTGGAACCCCCGGGCAGGGGGGTTGGATACGCAGTATTTT.

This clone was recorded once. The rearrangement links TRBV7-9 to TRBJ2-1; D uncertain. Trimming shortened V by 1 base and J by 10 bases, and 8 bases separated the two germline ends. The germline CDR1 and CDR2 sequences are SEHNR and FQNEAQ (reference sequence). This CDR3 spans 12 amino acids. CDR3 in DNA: TGTGCCAGCAGCTTAGACAGACACGAGCAGTTCTTC. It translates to CASSLDRHEQFF.

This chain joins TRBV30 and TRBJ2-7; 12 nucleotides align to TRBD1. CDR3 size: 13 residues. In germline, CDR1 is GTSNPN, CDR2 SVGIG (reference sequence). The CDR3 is CAWGQGAGYEQYF. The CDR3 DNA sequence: TGTGCTTGGGGACAGGGGGCGGGGTACGAGCAGTACTTC. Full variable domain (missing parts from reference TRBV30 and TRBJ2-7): SQTIHQWPATLVQPVGSPLSLECTVEGTSNPNLYWYRQAAGRGLQLLFYSVGIGQISSEVPQNLSASRPQDRQFILSSKKLLLSDSGFYLCAWGQGAGYEQYFGPGTRLTVT.

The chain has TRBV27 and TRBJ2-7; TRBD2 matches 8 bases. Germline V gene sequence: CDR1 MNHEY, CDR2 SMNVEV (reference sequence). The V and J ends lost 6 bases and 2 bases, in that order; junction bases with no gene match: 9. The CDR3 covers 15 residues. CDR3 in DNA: TGTGCCAGCAGATCCTTGGGTAGCGGGGCCTACGAGCAGTACTTC. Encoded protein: CASRSLGSGAYEQYF.

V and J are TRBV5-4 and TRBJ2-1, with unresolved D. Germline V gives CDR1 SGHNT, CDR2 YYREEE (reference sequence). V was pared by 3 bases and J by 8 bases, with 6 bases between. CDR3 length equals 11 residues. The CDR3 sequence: CASSSLYEQFF. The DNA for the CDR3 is TGTGCCAGCAGCTCCCTCTATGAGCAGTTCTTC.

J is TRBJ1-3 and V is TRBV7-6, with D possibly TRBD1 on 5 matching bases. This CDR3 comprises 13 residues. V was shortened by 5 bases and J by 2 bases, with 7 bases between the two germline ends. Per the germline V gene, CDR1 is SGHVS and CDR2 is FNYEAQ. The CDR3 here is CASSLQAGNTIYF. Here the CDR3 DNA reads TGTGCCAGCAGCCTACAGGCTGGAAACACCATATATTTT.

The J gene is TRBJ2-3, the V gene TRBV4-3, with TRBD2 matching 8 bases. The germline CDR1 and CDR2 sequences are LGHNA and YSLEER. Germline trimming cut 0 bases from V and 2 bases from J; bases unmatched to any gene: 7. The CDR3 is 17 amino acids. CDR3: CASSQDGSGGFTDTQYF. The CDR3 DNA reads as TGCGCCAGCAGCCAAGATGGGAGCGGGGGATTCACAGATACGCAGTATTTT.

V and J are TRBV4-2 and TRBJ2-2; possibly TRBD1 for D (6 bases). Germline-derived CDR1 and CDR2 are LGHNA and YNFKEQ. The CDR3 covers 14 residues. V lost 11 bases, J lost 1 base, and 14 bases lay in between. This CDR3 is CAEPGQVNTGELFF. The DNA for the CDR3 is TGTGCCGAACCGGGACAAGTGAACACCGGGGAGCTGTTTTTT.

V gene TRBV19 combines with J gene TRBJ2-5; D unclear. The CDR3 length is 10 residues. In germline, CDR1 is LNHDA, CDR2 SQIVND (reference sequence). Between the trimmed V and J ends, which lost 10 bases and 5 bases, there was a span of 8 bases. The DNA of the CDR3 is TGTGCCACTGGGTCTGAGACCCAGTACTTC. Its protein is CATGSETQYF.

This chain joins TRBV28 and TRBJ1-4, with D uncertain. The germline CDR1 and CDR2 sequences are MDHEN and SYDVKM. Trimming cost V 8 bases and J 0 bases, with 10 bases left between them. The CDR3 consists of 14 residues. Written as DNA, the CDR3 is TGTGCCAGCTTTCCGAGTTCAACTAATGAAAAACTGTTTTTT. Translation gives CASFPSSTNEKLFF.

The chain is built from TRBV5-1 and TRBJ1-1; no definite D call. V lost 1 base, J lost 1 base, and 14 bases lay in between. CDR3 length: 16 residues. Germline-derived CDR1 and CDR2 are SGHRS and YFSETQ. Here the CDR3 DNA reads TGCGCCAGCAGCTTGCAGGTCTCCCTCGGGAACACTGAAGCTTTCTTT. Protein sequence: CASSLQVSLGNTEAFF.

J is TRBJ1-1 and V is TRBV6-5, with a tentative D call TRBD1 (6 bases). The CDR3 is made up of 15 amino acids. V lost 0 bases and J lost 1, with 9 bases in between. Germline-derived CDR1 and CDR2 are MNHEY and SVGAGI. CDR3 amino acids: CASSYSGRGNTEAFF. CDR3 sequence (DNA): TGTGCCAGCAGTTACTCGGGCAGGGGGAACACTGAAGCTTTCTTT.

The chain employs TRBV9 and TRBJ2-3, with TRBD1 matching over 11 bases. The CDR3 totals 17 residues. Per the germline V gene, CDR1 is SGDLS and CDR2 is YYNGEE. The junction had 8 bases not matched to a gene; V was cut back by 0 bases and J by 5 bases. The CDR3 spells CASSVGGADRGRDTQYF. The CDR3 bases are TGTGCCAGCAGCGTAGGGGGTGCGGACAGGGGGCGAGATACGCAGTATTTT.

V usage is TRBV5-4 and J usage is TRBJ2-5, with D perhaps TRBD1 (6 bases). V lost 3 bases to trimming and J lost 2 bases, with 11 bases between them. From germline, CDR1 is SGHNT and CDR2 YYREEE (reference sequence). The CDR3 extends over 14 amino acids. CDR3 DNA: TGTGCCAGCAGCTCAGGGGCAATACAAGAGACCCAGTACTTC. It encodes CASSSGAIQETQYF.

DNA of the CDR3: TGTGCCAGCAGTTTTGGGGACAGGCTCAATCAGCCCCAGCATTTT. This translates into CASSFGDRLNQPQHF. This chain links TRBV28 with TRBJ1-5; 8 nucleotides align to TRBD1. The CDR3 has 15 amino acids. Germline values: CDR1 MDHEN, CDR2 SYDVKM. J gave up 3 bases and V 3 bases, and 4 bases lay outside the gene matches.

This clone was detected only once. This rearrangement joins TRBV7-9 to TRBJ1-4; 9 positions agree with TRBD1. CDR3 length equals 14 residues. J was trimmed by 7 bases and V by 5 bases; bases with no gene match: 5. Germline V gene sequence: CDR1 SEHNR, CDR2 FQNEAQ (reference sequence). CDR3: CASSGGQGGEKLFF. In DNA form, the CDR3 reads TGTGCCAGCAGCGGGGGACAGGGCGGTGAAAAACTGTTTTTT.

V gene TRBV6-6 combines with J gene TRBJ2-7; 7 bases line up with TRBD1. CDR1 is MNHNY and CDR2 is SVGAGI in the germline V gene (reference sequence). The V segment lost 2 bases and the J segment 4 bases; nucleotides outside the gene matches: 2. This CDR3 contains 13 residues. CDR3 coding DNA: TGTGCCAGCAGTTACGACAGGGAGTACGAGCAGTACTTC. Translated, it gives CASSYDREYEQYF.

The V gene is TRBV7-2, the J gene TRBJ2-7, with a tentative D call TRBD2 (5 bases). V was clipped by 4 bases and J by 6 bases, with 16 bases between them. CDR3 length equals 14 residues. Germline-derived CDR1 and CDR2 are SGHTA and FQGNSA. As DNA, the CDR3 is TGTGCCAGCAGCTGGACGTTACGGGATCGCGAGCAGTACTTC. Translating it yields CASSWTLRDREQYF.

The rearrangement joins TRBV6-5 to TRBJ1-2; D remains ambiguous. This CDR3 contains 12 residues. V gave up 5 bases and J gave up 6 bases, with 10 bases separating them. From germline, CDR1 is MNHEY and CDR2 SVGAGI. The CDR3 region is CASSPTGNGYTF. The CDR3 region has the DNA TGTGCCAGCAGTCCGACTGGGAATGGCTACACCTTC.

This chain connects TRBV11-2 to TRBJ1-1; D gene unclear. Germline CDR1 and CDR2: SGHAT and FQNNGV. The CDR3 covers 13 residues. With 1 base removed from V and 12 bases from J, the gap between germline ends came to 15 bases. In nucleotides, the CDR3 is TGTGCCAGCAGCTTAGGGGAGGCTCAGAGCCCTTTCTTT. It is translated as CASSLGEAQSPFF.

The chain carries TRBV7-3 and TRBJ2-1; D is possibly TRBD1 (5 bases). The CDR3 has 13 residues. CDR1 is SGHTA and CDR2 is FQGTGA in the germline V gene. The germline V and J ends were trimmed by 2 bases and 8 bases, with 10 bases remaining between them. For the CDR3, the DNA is TGTGCCAGCAGCTTAGAAGGGGTCCATGAGCAGTTCTTC. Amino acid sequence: CASSLEGVHEQFF.

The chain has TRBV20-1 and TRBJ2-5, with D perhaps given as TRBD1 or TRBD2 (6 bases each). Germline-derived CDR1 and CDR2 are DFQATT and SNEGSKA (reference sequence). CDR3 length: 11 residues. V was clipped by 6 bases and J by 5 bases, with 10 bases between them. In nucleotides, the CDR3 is TGCAGTGCCAAAGGGGGGGAGACCCAGTACTTC. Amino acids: CSAKGGETQYF.

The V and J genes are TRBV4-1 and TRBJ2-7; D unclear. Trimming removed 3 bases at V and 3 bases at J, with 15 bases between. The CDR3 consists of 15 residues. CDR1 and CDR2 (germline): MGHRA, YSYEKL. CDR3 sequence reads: CASSHRGELIYEQYF. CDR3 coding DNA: TGCGCCAGCAGCCACCGCGGAGAGCTTATCTACGAGCAGTACTTC.

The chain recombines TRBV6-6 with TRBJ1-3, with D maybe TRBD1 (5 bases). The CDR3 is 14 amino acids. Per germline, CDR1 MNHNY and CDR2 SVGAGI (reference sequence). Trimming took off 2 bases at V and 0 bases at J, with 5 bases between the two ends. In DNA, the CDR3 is TGTGCCAGCAGTTACAGGGGCTCTGGAAACACCATATATTTT. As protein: CASSYRGSGNTIYF.

The CDR3 loop is CASSLSRLEQYF. In DNA, the CDR3 is TGTGCCAGCAGTTTAAGCCGCCTGGAGCAGTACTTC. The J gene is TRBJ2-7, the V gene TRBV28; D unresolved. V lost 2 bases to trimming and J lost 7 bases, with 9 bases between them. CDR3 size: 12 residues. Germline CDR1 reads MDHEN; CDR2 reads SYDVKM.

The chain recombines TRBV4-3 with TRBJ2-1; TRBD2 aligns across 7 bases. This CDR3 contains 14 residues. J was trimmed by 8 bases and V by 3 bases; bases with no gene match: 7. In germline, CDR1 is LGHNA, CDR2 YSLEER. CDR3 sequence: CASSQGGSSDEQFF. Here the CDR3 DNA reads TGCGCCAGCAGCCAGGGCGGGAGTTCTGATGAGCAGTTCTTC.

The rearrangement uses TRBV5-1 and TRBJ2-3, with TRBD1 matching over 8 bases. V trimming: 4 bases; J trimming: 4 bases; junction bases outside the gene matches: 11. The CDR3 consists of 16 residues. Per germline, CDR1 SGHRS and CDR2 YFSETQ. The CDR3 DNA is TGCGCCAGCAGCGCATGGCAGGGGGCCAAGGCAGATACGCAGTATTTT. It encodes CASSAWQGAKADTQYF.

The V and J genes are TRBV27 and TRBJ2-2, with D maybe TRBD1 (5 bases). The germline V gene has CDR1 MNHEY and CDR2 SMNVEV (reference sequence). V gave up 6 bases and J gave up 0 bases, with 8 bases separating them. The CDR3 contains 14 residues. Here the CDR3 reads CASRAGPNTGELFF. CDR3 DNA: TGTGCCAGCAGGGCAGGGCCGAACACCGGGGAGCTGTTTTTT.

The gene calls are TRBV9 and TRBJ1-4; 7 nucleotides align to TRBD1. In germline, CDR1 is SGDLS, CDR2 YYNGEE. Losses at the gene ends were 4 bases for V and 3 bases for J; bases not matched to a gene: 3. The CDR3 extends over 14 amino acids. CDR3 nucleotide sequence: TGTGCCAGCAGCTGGGACAGTTCTAATGAAAAACTGTTTTTT. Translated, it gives CASSWDSSNEKLFF.

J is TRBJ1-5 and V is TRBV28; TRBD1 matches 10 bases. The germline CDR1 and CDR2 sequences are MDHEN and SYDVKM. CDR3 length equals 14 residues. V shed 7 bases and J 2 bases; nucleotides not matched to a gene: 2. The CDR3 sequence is CASKTGGRNQPQHF. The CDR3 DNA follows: TGTGCCAGCAAGACAGGGGGCCGCAATCAGCCCCAGCATTTT.